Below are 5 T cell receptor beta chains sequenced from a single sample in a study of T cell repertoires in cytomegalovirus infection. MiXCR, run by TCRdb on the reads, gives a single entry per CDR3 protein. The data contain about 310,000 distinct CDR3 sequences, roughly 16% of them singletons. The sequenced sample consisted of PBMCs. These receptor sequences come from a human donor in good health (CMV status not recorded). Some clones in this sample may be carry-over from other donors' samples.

CDR3 in amino acids: CASSIGGRYEQYF. DNA of the CDR3: TGTGCCAGTAGTATAGGGGGCAGATACGAGCAGTACTTC. The rearrangement joins TRBV19 to TRBJ2-7, with TRBD1 as a possible D gene (5 bases). The CDR3 sequence is 13 residues long. The germline V gene has CDR1 LNHDA and CDR2 SQIVND (reference sequence). Trimming took 1 base from V and 4 from J, leaving 8 bases between them.

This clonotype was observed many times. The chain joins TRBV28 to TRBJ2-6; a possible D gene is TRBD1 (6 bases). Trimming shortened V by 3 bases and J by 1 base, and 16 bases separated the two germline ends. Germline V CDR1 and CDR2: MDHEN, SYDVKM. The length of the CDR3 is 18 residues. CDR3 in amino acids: CASSFSTITGSGANVLTF. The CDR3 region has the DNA TGTGCCAGCAGTTTTTCGACCATTACAGGGTCTGGGGCCAACGTCCTGACTTTC.

The CDR3: CASSPPTGSRGYEQYF. In nucleotides, the CDR3 is TGTGCCAGCAGTCCCCCGACAGGATCCAGAGGCTACGAGCAGTACTTC. This sequence joins TRBV27 and TRBJ2-7; possible D gene TRBD1, 6 bases. Germline V lookup: CDR1 MNHEY, CDR2 SMNVEV (reference sequence). This CDR3 contains 16 residues. Trimming pared 5 bases from V and 3 bases from J, leaving 20 bases between.

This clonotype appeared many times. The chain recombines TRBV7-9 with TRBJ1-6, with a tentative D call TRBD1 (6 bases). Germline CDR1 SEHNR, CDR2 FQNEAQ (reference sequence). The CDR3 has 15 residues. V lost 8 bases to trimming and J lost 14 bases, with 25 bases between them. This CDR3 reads CASQTGGQGLSALHF. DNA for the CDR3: TGTGCCAGCCAGACCGGGGGGCAGGGGCTTTCGGCCCTCCACTTT.

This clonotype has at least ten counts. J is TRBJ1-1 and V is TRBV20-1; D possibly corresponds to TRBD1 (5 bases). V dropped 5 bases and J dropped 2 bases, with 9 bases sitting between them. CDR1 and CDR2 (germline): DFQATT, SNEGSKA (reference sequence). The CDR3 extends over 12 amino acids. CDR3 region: CSAVGGNTEAFF. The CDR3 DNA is TGCAGTGCTGTGGGGGGAAACACTGAAGCTTTCTTT.